This passage covers 14 T cell receptor beta chains from one sample sequenced in a study of neurological immune-mediated disorders. Via MiXCR, TCRdb re-called the 5' RACE reads, giving one row per CDR3 protein. The sample shows approximately 85,000 distinct CDR3 sequences, under 15% of them seen only once. As for time point: longitudinal time-point 2. The sample comprised PBMCs. These receptors all come from a female donor with HTLV-1-associated myelopathy (HAM/TSP).

This clonotype was recorded once. This may be a read error, as it is one base from a much larger clone. The chain employs TRBV11-2 and TRBJ1-3, with D perhaps matching TRBD1 (6 bases). The CDR3 runs 17 residues. Germline assignment: CDR1 SGHAT and CDR2 FQNNGV. The CDR3 here is CASSLRGQNYSGNTICF. CDR3 bases: TGTGCCAGCAGCTTACGGGGGCAAAATTACTCTGGAAACACCATATGTTTT.

This clonotype was recorded many times. The chain uses TRBV10-3 and TRBJ2-3; D gene unclear. Germline values: CDR1 ENHRY, CDR2 SYGVKD. The CDR3 extends over 13 amino acids. The V end lost 7 bases, the J end lost 0 bases, and 8 bases lay between the germline ends. The CDR3 region is CAIKEMSTDTQYF. The CDR3 nucleotides are TGTGCCATCAAAGAAATGAGCACAGATACGCAGTATTTT.

This clonotype has ten or more counts. The gene calls are TRBV9 and TRBJ2-3; 8 nucleotides line up with TRBD2. The CDR3 sequence is 16 residues long. J lost 2 bases, V lost 0 bases, and 5 bases had no gene match. The V gene's germline CDR1 is SGDLS and CDR2 YYNGEE. The CDR3: CASSVGGLASTDTQYF. The CDR3 nucleotides read TGTGCCAGCAGCGTAGGAGGACTAGCCTCCACAGATACGCAGTATTTT.

This clonotype came up many times. The V call is TRBV12-3 or TRBV12-4, the J call TRBJ1-1; D is unresolved. Trimming stripped 5 bases from V and 1 base from J, with 14 bases between. The CDR3 extends over 15 amino acids. The CDR3, as DNA: TGTGCCAGCAGTCCTGGTGGCTGGCGGAACACTGAAGCTTTCTTT. Its translation is CASSPGGWRNTEAFF.

This clonotype was picked up many times. The V call is TRBV7-9, the J call TRBJ2-6; no clear D gene. The CDR3 extends over 16 amino acids. CDR1 and CDR2 (germline): SEHNR, FQNEAQ (reference sequence). V lost 5 bases and J 4 bases, leaving 15 bases between the germline ends. The chain's CDR3 is CASSPPLLSGANVLTF. Here the CDR3 DNA reads TGTGCCAGCAGCCCCCCCCTGCTCTCGGGGGCCAACGTCCTGACTTTC.

In this sample, this clonotype turned up many times. This rearrangement joins TRBV5-1 to TRBJ2-1; the D call may be TRBD1 or TRBD2 (5 bases each). Germline-derived CDR1 and CDR2 are SGHRS and YFSETQ. Trimming cost V 1 base and J 2 bases, with 13 bases left between them. The CDR3 runs 16 residues. CDR3 in DNA: TGCGCCAGCAGCTTGTCCGGGGCCAAAACCTACAATGAGCAGTTCTTC. Amino acids: CASSLSGAKTYNEQFF.

This sequence joins TRBV28 and TRBJ2-3; a weak D match, TRBD1 (7 bases). The V gene's germline CDR1 is MDHEN and CDR2 SYDVKM. The CDR3 runs 14 residues. Trimming shortened V by 7 bases and J by 3 bases, and 14 bases separated the two germline ends. The CDR3 bases are TGTGCCAGCAAACGACAGGGAGGTACAGATACGCAGTATTTT. Translated, it gives CASKRQGGTDTQYF.

This clonotype was seen repeatedly, ten times or more. The chain carries TRBV5-1 and TRBJ2-1; 7 bases map to TRBD2. J gave up 5 bases and V 5 bases, and 10 bases lay outside the gene matches. The CDR3 length is 15 residues. Per the germline V gene, CDR1 is SGHRS and CDR2 is YFSETQ. The CDR3 region is CASRPKGTTHNEQFF. CDR3 coding DNA: TGCGCCAGCAGACCGAAGGGGACTACCCACAATGAGCAGTTCTTC.

This clonotype has a count of ten or more. The V gene is TRBV5-1, the J gene TRBJ2-5; D is unclear. Trimming left V 0 bases short and J 4 bases short, with 7 bases between. Germline CDR1 is SGHRS and CDR2 is YFSETQ. The CDR3 extends over 13 amino acids. The CDR3: CASSLAVGETQYF. The CDR3 DNA reads as TGCGCCAGCAGCTTGGCGGTCGGAGAGACCCAGTACTTC. Full variable domain (rest looked up from reference TRBV5-1 and TRBJ2-5): KAGVTQTPRYLIKTRGQQVTLSCSPISGHRSVSWYQQTPGQGLQFLFEYFSETQRNKGNFPGRFSGRQFSNSRSEMNVSTLELGDSALYLCASSLAVGETQYFGPGTRLLVL.

There are many counts of this clonotype. The V and J genes are TRBV16 and TRBJ2-6; D perhaps matches TRBD2 (5 bases). CDR3 length: 17 amino acids. V dropped 0 bases and J dropped 0 bases, with 9 bases sitting between them. From germline, CDR1 is KGHSY and CDR2 FQNENV. This chain's CDR3 is CASSQSLGSSGANVLTF. CDR3 in DNA: TGTGCCAGCAGCCAATCCCTAGGGAGCTCTGGGGCCAACGTCCTGACTTTC.

With regard to this clonotype: A much larger clone is a single base away; this may be a read error. The V call is TRBV12-3 or TRBV12-4, the J call TRBJ2-5; TRBD2 matches at 12 bases. The ends lost 5 bases at V and 7 bases at J; junction bases unmatched: 8. This CDR3 is 15 amino acids long. The CDR3 coding sequence is TGTGCCAGCAGTATAGGACTAGCGGGGCGGTCGACCCAGTACTTC. It is translated as CASSIGLAGRSTQYF.

This clonotype occurred a few times. The rearrangement joins TRBV18 to TRBJ2-3; no firm D call. There are 16 residues in the CDR3. With 2 bases removed from V and 0 bases from J, the gap between germline ends came to 12 bases. In germline, CDR1 is KGHSH, CDR2 LQKENI. The CDR3 DNA sequence: TGTGCCAGCTCACCATTGACACCCTCTAGCACAGATACGCAGTATTTT. This translates into CASSPLTPSSTDTQYF.

This clonotype was detected ten times or more. The gene calls are TRBV12-3 or TRBV12-4 and TRBJ2-5; maybe TRBD2 (6 bases). With 3 bases removed from V and 7 bases from J, the gap between germline ends came to 15 bases. This CDR3 has 14 amino acids. The CDR3 loop reads CASSFIVGGGTQYF. The CDR3 DNA sequence: TGTGCCAGCAGTTTTATAGTGGGGGGTGGGACCCAGTACTTC.

This chain connects TRBV7-9 to TRBJ2-5; 8 nucleotides match TRBD1. The CDR3 sequence is 15 residues long. Germline-derived CDR1 and CDR2 are SEHNR and FQNEAQ (reference sequence). J gave up 8 bases and V 4 bases, and 12 bases lay outside the gene matches. The CDR3 DNA reads as TGTGCCAGCAGCTCGGGACAGGCCGGGCTAGATACCCAGTACTTC. As protein: CASSSGQAGLDTQYF.